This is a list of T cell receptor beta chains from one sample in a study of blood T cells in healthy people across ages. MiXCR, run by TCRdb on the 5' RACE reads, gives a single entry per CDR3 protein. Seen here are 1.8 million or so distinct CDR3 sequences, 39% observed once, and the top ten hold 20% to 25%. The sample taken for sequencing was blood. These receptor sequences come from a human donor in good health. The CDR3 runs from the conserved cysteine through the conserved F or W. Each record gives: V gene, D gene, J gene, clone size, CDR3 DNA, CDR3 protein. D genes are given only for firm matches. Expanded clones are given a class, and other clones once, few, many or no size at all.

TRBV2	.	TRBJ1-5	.	TGTGCCAGCAGACCTGACAGGAGCAATCAGCCCCAGCATTTT	CASRPDRSNQPQHF
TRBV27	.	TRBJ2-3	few	TGTGCCAGCAGCCCAATTGGCACAGATACGCAGTATTTT	CASSPIGTDTQYF
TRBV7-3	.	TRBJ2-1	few	TGTGCCAGCAGCTTAGGTCCCCACAATGAGCAGTTCTTC	CASSLGPHNEQFF
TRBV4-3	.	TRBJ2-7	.	TGCGCCAGCAACCAAGACAGGACCGGGGGCAGCTACGAGCAGTACTTC	CASNQDRTGGSYEQYF
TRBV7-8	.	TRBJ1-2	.	TGTGCCAGCAGCTCGATCGGACAAGGAGGGGATAACTATGGCTACACCTTC	CASSSIGQGGDNYGYTF
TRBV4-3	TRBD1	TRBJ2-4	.	TGCGCCAGCAGCCAACAGGACAGGGGGGTGATTCAGTACTTC	CASSQQDRGVIQYF
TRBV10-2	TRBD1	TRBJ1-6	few	TGCGCCAGCAGCGGGGCGCGGACAGGAGTATCACCCCTCCACTTT	CASSGARTGVSPLHF
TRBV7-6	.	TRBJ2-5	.	TGTGCCAGCAGCAGTTTTTTCCGGCGGGGAGCCGAAGAGACCCAGTACTTC	CASSSFFRRGAEETQYF
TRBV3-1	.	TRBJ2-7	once	TGTGCCAGCAGCCAAGATTGGGGGAAGGGCAATACAAACTACGAGCAGTACTTC	CASSQDWGKGNTNYEQYF
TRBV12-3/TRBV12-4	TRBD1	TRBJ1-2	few	TGTGCCAGCACCCTGGGACAGAGCTATGGCTACACCTTC	CASTLGQSYGYTF
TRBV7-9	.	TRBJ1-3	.	TGTGCCAGCAGCCCCCAGATACCCTCTGGAAACACCATATATTTT	CASSPQIPSGNTIYF
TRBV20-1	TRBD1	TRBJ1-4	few	TGCAGTGTTCCGGGACAGGGAAGGGGCTTTAATGAAAAACTGTTTTTT	CSVPGQGRGFNEKLFF
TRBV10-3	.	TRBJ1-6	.	TGTGCCATCAGTGATGTCAGGCTAAATTCACCCCTCCACTTT	CAISDVRLNSPLHF
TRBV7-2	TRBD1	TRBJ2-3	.	TGTGCCAGCAGCACGACAGGGGGGGTTACAGATACGCAGTATTTT	CASSTTGGVTDTQYF
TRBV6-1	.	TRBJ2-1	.	TGTGCCAGCAGCCCTTATATTCCCGGGGGGCATCAATACAATGAGCAGTTCTTC	CASSPYIPGGHQYNEQFF
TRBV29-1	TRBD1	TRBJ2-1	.	TGCAGCGTTCCCAGGGGGTATGAGCAGTTCTTC	CSVPRGYEQFF
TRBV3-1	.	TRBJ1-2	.	TGTGCCAGCAGCCAGGGTCACGTGGACCATGGCTACACCTTC	CASSQGHVDHGYTF
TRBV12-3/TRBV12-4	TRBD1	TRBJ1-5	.	TGTGCCAGCAGTTTAGGACAGGGGGCGGTTAGTAGCAATCAGCCCCAGCATTTT	CASSLGQGAVSSNQPQHF
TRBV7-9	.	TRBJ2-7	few	TGTGCCAGCAGCTTAGCATTGGGGGGCGCCTACGAGCAGTACTTC	CASSLALGGAYEQYF
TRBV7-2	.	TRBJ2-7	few	TGTGCCAGCAGCCCACCCGGACTCCACGAGCAGTACTTC	CASSPPGLHEQYF
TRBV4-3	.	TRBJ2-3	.	TGCGCCAGCAGCCCAGGACTCTTCCGTGAAGATACGCAGTATTTT	CASSPGLFREDTQYF
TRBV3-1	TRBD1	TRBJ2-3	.	TGTGCCAGCAGCCAGGTAGACCCCGGACAGGGAAAGAGCACAGATACGCAGTATTTT	CASSQVDPGQGKSTDTQYF
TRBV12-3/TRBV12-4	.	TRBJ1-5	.	TGTGCCAGCAGTTTGGGCCGGGCCCAGCATTTT	CASSLGRAQHF
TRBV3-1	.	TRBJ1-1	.	TGTGCCAGCAGCCAAGAAGCTGGGACAATCATGGGAGTAAACACTGAAGCTTTCTTT	CASSQEAGTIMGVNTEAFF